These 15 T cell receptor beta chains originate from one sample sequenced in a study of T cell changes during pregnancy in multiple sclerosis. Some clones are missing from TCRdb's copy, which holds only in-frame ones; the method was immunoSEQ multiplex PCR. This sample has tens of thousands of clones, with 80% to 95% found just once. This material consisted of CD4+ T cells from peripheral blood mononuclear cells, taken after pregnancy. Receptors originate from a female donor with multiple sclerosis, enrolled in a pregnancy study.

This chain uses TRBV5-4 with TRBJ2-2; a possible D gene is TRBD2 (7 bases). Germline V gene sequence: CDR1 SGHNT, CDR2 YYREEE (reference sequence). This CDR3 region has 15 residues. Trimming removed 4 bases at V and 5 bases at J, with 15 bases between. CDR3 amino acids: CASSVGRGVTGELFF. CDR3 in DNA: TGTGCCAGCAGCGTTGGGAGGGGGGTAACCGGGGAGCTGTTTTTT.

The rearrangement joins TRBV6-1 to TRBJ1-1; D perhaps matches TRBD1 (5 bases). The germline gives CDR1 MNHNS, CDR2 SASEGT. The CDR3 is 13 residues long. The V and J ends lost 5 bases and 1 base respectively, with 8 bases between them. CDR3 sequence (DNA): TGTGCCAGCAGTCGACAGACGAACACTGAAGCTTTCTTT. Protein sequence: CASSRQTNTEAFF.

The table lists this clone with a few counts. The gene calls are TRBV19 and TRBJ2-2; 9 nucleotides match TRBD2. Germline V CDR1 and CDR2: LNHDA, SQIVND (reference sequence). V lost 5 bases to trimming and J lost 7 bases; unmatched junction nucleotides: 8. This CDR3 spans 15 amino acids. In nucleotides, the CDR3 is TGTGCCAGTAGTGTCCCGGGACTAGCTATCGGGGAGCTGTTTTTT. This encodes CASSVPGLAIGELFF.

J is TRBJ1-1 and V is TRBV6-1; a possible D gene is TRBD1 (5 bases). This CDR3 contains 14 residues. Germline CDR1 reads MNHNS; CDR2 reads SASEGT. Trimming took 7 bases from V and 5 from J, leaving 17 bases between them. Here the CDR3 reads CASKYDIGGTEAFF. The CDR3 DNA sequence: TGTGCCAGCAAGTACGACATCGGGGGGACTGAAGCTTTCTTT.

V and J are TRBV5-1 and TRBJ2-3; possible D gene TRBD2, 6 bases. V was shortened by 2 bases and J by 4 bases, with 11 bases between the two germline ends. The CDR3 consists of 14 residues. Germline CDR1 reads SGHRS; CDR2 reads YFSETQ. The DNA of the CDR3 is TGCGCCAGCAGCTTAGGAGGGTTCCCAGATACGCAGTATTTT. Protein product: CASSLGGFPDTQYF. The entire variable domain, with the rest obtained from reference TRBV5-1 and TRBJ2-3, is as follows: KAGVTQTPRYLIKTRGQQVTLSCSPISGHRSVSWYQQTPGQGLQFLFEYFSETQRNKGNFPGRFSGRQFSNSRSEMNVSTLELGDSALYLCASSLGGFPDTQYFGPGTRLTVL.

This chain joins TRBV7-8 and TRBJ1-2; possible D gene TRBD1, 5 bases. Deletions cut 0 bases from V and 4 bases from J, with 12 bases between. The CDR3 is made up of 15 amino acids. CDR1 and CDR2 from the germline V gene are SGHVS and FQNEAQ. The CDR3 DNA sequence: TGTGCCAGCAGCTTAGCGTTAGGGGCACCCTATGGCTACACCTTC. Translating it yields CASSLALGAPYGYTF.

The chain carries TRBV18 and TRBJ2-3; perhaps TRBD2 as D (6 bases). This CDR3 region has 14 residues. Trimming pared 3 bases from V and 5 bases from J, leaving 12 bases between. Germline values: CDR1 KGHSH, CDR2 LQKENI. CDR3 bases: TGTGCCAGCTCACCTAGCGGTGCGGGAGATACGCAGTATTTT. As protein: CASSPSGAGDTQYF.

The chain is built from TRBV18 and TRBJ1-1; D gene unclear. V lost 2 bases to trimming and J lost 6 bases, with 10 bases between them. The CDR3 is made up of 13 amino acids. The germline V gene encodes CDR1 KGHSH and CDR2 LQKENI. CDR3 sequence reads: CASSPTTGAEAFF. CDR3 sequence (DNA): TGTGCCAGCTCACCAACAACCGGGGCTGAAGCTTTCTTT.

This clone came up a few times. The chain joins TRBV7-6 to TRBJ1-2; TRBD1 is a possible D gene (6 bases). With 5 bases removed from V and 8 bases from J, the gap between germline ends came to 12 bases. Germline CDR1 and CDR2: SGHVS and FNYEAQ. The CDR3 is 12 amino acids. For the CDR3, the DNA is TGTGCCAGCAGCACTACAGGGAGAGGCTACACCTTC. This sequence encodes CASSTTGRGYTF.

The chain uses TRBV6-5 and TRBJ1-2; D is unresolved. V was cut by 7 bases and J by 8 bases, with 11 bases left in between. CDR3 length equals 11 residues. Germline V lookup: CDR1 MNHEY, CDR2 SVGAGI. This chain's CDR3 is CASISSRGYTF. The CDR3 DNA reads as TGTGCCAGCATAAGCAGCAGGGGCTACACCTTC.

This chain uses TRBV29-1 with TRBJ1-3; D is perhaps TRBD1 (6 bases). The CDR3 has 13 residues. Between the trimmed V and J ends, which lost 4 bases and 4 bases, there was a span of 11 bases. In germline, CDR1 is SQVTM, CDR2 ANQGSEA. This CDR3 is CSVVGRGGNTIYF. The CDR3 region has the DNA TGCAGCGTTGTGGGCAGGGGAGGAAACACCATATATTTT.

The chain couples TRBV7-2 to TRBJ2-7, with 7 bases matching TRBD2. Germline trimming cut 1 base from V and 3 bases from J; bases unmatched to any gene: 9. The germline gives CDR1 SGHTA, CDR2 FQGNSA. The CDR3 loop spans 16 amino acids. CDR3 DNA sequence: TGTGCCAGCAGCTTAGATGGCGGGGGAACCTTCTACGAGCAGTACTTC. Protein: CASSLDGGGTFYEQYF.

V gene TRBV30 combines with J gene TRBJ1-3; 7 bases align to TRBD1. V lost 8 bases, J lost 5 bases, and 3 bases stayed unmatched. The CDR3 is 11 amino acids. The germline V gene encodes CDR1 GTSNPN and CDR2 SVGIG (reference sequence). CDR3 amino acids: CARDSRNTIYF. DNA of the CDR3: TGTGCCAGGGACAGCCGAAACACCATATATTTT.

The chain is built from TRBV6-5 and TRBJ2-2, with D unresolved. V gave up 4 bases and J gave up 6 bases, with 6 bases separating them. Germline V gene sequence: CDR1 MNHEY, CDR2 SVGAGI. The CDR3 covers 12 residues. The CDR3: CASSSSPGELFF. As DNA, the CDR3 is TGTGCCAGCAGTTCGAGCCCCGGGGAGCTGTTTTTT.

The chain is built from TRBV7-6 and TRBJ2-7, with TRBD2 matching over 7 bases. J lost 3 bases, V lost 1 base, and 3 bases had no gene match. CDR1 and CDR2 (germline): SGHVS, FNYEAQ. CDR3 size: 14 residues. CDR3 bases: TGTGCCAGCAGCTTAGGGGGGGGAAACTACGAGCAGTACTTC. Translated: CASSLGGGNYEQYF.